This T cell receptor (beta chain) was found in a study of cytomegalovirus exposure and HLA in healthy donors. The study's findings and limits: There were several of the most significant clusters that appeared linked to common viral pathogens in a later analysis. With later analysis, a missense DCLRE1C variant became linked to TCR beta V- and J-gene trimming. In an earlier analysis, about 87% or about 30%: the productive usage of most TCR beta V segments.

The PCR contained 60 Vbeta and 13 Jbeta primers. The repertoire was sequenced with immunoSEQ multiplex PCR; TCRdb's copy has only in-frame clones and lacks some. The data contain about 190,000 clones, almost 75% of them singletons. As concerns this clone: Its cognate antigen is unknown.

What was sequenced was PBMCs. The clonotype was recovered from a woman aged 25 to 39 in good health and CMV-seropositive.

In nucleotides, the CDR3 is TGTGCCAGCAGCCAAGAAGAGAGCCCCTACTTCTTC. Translation gives CASSQEESPYFF. The chain couples TRBV4-2 to TRBJ2-1; D unresolved. V was pared by 0 bases and J by 16 bases, with 13 bases between. Germline-derived CDR1 and CDR2 are LGHNA and YNFKEQ. The CDR3 loop spans 12 amino acids.